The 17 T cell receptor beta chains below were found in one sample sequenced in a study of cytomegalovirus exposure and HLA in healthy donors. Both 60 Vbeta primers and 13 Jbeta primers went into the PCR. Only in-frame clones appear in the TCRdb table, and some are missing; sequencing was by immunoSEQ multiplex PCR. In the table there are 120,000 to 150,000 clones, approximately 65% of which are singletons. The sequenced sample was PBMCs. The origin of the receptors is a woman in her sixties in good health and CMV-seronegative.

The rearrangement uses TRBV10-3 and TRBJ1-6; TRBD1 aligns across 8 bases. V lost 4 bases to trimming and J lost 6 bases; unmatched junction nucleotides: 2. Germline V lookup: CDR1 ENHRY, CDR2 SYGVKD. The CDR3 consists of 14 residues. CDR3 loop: CAISAGQANSPLHF. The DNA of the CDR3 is TGTGCCATCAGTGCGGGACAGGCTAATTCACCCCTCCACTTT.

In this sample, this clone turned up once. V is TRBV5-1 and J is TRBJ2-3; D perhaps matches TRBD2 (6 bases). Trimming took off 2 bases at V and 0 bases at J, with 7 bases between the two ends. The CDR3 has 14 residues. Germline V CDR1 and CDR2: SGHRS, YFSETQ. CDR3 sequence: CASSFGTSTDTQYF. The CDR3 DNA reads TGCGCCAGCAGCTTTGGGACTAGCACAGATACGCAGTATTTT.

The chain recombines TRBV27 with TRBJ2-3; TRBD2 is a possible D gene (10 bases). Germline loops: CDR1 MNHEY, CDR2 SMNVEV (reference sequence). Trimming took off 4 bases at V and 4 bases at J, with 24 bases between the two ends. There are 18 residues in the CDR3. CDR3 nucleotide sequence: TGTGCCAGCAGTTCGGGACAGGGTGGGCTAGCGGGAGCAGATACGCAGTATTTT. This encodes CASSSGQGGLAGADTQYF.

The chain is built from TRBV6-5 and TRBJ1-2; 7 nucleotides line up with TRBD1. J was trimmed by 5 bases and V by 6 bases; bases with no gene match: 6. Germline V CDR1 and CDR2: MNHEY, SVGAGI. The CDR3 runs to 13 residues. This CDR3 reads CASSLTGKYGYTF. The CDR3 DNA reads TGTGCCAGCAGCCTGACAGGGAAATATGGCTACACCTTC.

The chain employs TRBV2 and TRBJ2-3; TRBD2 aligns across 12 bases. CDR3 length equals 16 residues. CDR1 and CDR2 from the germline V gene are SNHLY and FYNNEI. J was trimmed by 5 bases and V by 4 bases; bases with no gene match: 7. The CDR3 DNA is TGTGCCAGCAGTGTGAGACTAGCGGGAGTAGGAGATACGCAGTATTTT. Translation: CASSVRLAGVGDTQYF. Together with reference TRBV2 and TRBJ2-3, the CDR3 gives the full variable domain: EPEVTQTPSHQVTQMGQEVILRCVPISNHLYFYWYRQILGQKVEFLVSFYNNEISEKSEIFDDQFSVERPDGSNFTLKIRSTKLEDSAMYFCASSVRLAGVGDTQYFGPGTRLTVL.

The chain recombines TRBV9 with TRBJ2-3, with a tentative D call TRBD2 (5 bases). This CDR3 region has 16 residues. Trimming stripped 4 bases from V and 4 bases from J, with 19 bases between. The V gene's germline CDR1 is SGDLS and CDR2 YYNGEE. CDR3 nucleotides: TGTGCCAGCAGCCCCCGTGGAGGACTGAACTCAGATACGCAGTATTTT. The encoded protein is CASSPRGGLNSDTQYF.

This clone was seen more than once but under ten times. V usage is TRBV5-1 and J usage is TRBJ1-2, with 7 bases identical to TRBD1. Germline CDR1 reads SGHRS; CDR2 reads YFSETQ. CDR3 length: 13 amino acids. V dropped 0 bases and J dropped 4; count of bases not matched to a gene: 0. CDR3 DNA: TGCGCCAGCAGCTTGGAGGGGGCCTATGGCTACACCTTC. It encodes CASSLEGAYGYTF.

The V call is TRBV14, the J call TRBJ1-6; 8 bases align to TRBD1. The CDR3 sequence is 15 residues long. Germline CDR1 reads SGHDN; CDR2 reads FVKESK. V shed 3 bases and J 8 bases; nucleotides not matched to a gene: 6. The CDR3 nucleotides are TGTGCCAGCAGCCAGAGGACAGGGAATTATTCACCCCTCCACTTT. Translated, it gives CASSQRTGNYSPLHF.

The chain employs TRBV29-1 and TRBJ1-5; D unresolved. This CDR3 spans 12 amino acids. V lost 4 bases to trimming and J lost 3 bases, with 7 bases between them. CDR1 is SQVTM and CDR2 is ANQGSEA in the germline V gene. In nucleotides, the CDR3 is TGCAGCGTTGGAGGGCCCAATCAGCCCCAGCATTTT. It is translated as CSVGGPNQPQHF.

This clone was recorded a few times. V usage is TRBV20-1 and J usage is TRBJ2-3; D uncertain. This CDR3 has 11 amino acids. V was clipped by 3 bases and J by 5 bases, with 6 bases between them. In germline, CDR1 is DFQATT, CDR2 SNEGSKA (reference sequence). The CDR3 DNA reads TGCAGTGCTAGGACTGGAGATACGCAGTATTTT. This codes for CSARTGDTQYF.

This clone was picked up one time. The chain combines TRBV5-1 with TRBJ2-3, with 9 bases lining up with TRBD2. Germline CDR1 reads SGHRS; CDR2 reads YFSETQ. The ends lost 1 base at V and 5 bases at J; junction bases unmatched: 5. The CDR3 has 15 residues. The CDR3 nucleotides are TGCGCCAGCAGCTTGCGGCGGGGGGGCTTAGATACGCAGTATTTT. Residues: CASSLRRGGLDTQYF.

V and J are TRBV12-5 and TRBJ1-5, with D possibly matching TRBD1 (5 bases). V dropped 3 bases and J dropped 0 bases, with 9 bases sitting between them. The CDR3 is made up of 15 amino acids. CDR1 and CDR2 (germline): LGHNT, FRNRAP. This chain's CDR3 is CASGFLGGSNQPQHF. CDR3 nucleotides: TGTGCTAGTGGTTTCTTGGGGGGTAGCAATCAGCCCCAGCATTTT.

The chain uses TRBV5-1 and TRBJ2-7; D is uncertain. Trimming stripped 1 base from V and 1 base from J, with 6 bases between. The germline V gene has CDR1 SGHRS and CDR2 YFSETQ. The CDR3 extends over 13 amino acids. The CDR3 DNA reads TGCGCCAGCAGCTTGCTGCGGTCCTACGAGCAGTACTTC. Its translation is CASSLLRSYEQYF.

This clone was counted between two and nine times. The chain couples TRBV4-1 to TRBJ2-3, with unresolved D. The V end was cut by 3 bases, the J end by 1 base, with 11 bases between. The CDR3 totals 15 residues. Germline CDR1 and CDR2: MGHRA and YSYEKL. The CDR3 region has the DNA TGCGCCAGCAGCCACCCTGACACGCGCACAGATACGCAGTATTTT. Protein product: CASSHPDTRTDTQYF.

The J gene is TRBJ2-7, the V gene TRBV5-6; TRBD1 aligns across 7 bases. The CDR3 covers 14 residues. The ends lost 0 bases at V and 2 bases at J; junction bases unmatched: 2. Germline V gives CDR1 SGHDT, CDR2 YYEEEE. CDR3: CASSLGTGTYEQYF. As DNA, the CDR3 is TGTGCCAGCAGCTTGGGGACAGGAACCTACGAGCAGTACTTC.

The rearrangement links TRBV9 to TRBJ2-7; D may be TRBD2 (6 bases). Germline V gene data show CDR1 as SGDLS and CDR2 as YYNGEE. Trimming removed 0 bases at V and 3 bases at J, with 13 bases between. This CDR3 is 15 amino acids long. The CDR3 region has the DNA TGTGCCAGCAGCGTAGAAGGTAGCGGTTACTACGAGCAGTACTTC. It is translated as CASSVEGSGYYEQYF.

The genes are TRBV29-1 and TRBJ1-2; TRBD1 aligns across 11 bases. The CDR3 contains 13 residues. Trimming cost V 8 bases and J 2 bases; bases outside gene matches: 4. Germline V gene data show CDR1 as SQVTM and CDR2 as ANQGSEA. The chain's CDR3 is CSYRTGGNYGYTF. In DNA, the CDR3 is TGCAGCTACAGGACAGGGGGCAACTATGGCTACACCTTC.